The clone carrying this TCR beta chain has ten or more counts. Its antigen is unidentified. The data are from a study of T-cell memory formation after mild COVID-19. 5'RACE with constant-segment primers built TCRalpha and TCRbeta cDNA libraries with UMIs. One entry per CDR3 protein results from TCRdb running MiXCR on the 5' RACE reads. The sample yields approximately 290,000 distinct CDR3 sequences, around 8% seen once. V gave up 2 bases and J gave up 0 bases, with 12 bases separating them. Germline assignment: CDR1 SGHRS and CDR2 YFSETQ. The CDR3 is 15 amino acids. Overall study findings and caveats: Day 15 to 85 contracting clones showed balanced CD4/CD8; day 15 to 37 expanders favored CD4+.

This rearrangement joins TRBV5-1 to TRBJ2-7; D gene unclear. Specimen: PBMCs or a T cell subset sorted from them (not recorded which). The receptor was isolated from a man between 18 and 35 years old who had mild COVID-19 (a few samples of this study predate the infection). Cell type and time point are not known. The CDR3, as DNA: TGCGCCAGCAGCTTAGGACCGGCAAGCTCCTACGAGCAGTACTTC. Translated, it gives CASSLGPASSYEQYF.